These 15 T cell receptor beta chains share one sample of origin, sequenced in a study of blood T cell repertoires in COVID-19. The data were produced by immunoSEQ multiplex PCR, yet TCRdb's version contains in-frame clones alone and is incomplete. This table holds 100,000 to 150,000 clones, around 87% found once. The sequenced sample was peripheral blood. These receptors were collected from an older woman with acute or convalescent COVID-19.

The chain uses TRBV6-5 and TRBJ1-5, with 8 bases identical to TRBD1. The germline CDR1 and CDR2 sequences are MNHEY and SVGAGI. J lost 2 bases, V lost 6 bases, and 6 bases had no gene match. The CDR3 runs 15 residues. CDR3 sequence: CASSLTGDRNQPQHF. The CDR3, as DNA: TGTGCCAGCAGCTTGACAGGGGACCGCAATCAGCCCCAGCATTTT.

The CDR3 spells CASSPRLAVLTDTQYF. DNA for the CDR3: TGTGCCAGCTCACCCCGACTAGCGGTACTCACAGATACGCAGTATTTT. V usage is TRBV18 and J usage is TRBJ2-3; 9 bases match TRBD2. J was trimmed by 2 bases and V by 3 bases; bases with no gene match: 6. The CDR3 consists of 16 residues. Germline V lookup: CDR1 KGHSH, CDR2 LQKENI.

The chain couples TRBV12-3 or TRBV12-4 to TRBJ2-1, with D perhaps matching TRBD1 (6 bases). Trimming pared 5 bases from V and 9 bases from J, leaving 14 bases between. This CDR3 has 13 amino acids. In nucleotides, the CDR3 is TGTGCCAGCAGTACCCTGCAGGGGCGTGAGCAGTTCTTC. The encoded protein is CASSTLQGREQFF.

In DNA form, the CDR3 reads TGTGCCAGCAGCCCAATCGGGGACACTGAAGCTTTCTTT. Translating gives CASSPIGDTEAFF. This chain joins TRBV7-6 and TRBJ1-1; no clear D gene. The germline V and J ends were trimmed by 5 bases and 3 bases, with 10 bases remaining between them. The germline gives CDR1 SGHVS, CDR2 FNYEAQ. The CDR3 has 13 amino acids.

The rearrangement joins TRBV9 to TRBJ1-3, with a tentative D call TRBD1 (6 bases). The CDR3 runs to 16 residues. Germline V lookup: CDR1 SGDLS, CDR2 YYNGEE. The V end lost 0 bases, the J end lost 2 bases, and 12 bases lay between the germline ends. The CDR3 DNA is TGTGCCAGCAGCGTAGGGGACAATCTAGCTGGAAACACCATATATTTT. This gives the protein CASSVGDNLAGNTIYF.

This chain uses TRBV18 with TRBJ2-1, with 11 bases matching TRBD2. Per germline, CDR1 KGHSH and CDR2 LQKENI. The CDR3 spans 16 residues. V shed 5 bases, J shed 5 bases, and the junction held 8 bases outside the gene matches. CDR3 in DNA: TGTGCCAGCTCATTCCTACTAGCGGGAGATCACAATGAGCAGTTCTTC. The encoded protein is CASSFLLAGDHNEQFF.

This CDR3 is CAWSVFSRTEAFF. The CDR3 DNA sequence: TGTGCCTGGAGTGTATTCTCGCGCACTGAAGCTTTCTTT. This chain uses TRBV30 with TRBJ1-1; D remains ambiguous. V was clipped by 0 bases and J by 4 bases, with 9 bases between them. The CDR3 totals 13 residues. CDR1 and CDR2 (germline): GTSNPN, SVGIG (reference sequence).

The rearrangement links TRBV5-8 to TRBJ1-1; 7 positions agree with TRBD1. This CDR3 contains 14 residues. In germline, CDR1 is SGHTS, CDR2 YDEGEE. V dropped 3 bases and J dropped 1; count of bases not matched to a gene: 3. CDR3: CASSSGQKNTEAFF. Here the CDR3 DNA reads TGTGCCAGCAGCTCGGGACAGAAGAACACTGAAGCTTTCTTT.

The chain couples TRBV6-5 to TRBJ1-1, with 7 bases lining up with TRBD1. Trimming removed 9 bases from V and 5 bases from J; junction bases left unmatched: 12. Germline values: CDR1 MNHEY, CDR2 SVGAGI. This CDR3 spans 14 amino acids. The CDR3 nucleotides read TGTGCCAGTTCAACAGGGGTCTCGCGGACTGAAGCTTTCTTT. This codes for CASSTGVSRTEAFF.

The CDR3 is CASSEALYGYTF. CDR3 bases: TGTGCCAGCAGTGAGGCTCTCTATGGCTACACCTTC. The chain has TRBV25-1 and TRBJ1-2; no clear D. The CDR3 length is 12 residues. The V end was cut by 3 bases, the J end by 4 bases, with 6 bases between. Germline V CDR1 and CDR2: MGHDK, SYGVNS.

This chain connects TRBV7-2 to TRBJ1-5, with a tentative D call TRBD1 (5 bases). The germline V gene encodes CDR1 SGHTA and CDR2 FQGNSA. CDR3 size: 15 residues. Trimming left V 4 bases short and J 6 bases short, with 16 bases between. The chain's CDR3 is CASSWGGLGAQPQHF. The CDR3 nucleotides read TGTGCCAGCAGCTGGGGCGGCCTTGGGGCTCAGCCCCAGCATTTT.

DNA of the CDR3: TGTGCCAGCAGCCAAGTGAACAGCGGCAATGAGCAGTTCTTC. Amino acids: CASSQVNSGNEQFF. V usage is TRBV3-1 (or the pseudogene TRBV3-2) and J usage is TRBJ2-1; the D gene is possibly TRBD2 (5 bases). The CDR3 totals 14 residues. Germline V gene data show CDR1 as LGHDT and CDR2 as YNNKEL (reference sequence). Trimming stripped 1 base from V and 6 bases from J, with 10 bases between.

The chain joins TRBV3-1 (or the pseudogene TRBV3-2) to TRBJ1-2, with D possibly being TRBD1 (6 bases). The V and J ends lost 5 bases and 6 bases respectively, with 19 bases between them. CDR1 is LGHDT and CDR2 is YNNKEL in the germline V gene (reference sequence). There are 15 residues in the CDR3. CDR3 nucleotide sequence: TGTGCCAGCAGCTTTTACAGGGTCCGTGGGAATGGCTACACCTTC. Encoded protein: CASSFYRVRGNGYTF.

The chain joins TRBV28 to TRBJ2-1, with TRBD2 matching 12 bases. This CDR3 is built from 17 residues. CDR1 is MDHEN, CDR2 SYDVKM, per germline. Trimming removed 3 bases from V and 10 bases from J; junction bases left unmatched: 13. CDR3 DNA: TGTGCCAGCAGTTTTGGTCGGGTGGGACTAGCGGGTCAAGAGCAGTTCTTC. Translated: CASSFGRVGLAGQEQFF.

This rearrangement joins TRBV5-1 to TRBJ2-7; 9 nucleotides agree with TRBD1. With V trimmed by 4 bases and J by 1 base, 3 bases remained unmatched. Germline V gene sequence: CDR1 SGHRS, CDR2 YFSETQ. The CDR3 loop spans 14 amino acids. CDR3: CASSTTGGSYEQYV. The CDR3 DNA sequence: TGCGCCAGCAGCACGACAGGGGGGTCCTACGAGCAGTACGTC.